This is a list of T cell receptor beta chains from one sample in a study of cytomegalovirus exposure and HLA in healthy donors. Only in-frame clones appear in the TCRdb table, and some are missing; sequencing was by immunoSEQ multiplex PCR. Of under 150,000 clones listed, 60% to 85% were seen once; the top ten hold roughly 1.9%. Sequenced material: PBMCs. The source is a middle-aged woman in good health and CMV-seronegative. CDR3s include the opening cysteine and the closing phenylalanine or tryptophan. The D gene is left open where the match is weak. Clone size is not always given. Where it is, it says once, few, many or a class for expanded clones.

cdr3_length,clone_size,j_call,d_call,v_call,cdr3_nt,cdr3_aa
14,.,TRBJ1-6,.,TRBV14,TGTGCCAGCAGCCCCGCAGGGTACGATTCACCCCTCCACTTT,CASSPAGYDSPLHF
16,.,TRBJ2-5,.,TRBV4-2,TGTGCCAGCAGCCAAGATTGGACGGACTCCTGGCTGACCCAGTACTTC,CASSQDWTDSWLTQYF
11,.,TRBJ2-5,.,TRBV7-6,TGTGCCAGCACCTCGCGGGAGACCCAGTACTTC,CASTSRETQYF
17,.,TRBJ1-5,.,TRBV7-8,TGTGCCAGCAGCCCCGACAGGCCCTATTATAGCAATCAGCCCCAGCATTTT,CASSPDRPYYSNQPQHF
16,.,TRBJ2-1,.,TRBV6-1,TGTGCCAGCAGTGACCTCGACAGGCCTCCTTACAATGAGCAGTTCTTC,CASSDLDRPPYNEQFF
13,.,TRBJ2-7,.,TRBV30,TGTGCCTGGAGTGGGCCAGGGGACTACGAGCAGTACTTC,CAWSGPGDYEQYF
14,once,TRBJ1-1,.,TRBV6-5,TGTGCCAGCAGTTACGGGGCTAGGAACACTGAAGCTTTCTTT,CASSYGARNTEAFF
15,few,TRBJ1-6,TRBD1,TRBV9,TGTGCCAGCAGCGCTCTGGACAGGGGAGATTCACCCCTCCACTTT,CASSALDRGDSPLHF
14,.,TRBJ1-5,.,TRBV5-1,TGCGCCAGCAGCTTGGCTCCAGGGGAACAGCCCCAGCATTTT,CASSLAPGEQPQHF
14,.,TRBJ2-6,.,TRBV19,TGTGCCAGTAGTATAGCCACTGGGGCCAACGTCCTGACTTTC,CASSIATGANVLTF
14,.,TRBJ1-6,.,TRBV19,TGTGCCAGTAGTCCCTTAGCAGGGTCTTCACCCCTCCACTTT,CASSPLAGSSPLHF
16,few,TRBJ2-2,.,TRBV7-9,TGTGCCAGCAGCTTAGTACGAGGGACGAACACCGGGGAGCTGTTTTTT,CASSLVRGTNTGELFF
14,few,TRBJ1-6,.,TRBV6-6,TGTGCCATCTGCCGGGGGGCGAAAGGGTCACCCCTCCACTTT,CAICRGAKGSPLHF
16,.,TRBJ1-2,TRBD1,TRBV27,TGTGCCAGCAGTTTGGACAGGGGGAGCGTACGATATGGCTACACCTTC,CASSLDRGSVRYGYTF
17,.,TRBJ2-5,TRBD2,TRBV27,TGTGCCAGCAGTCCCCTCGAAGCGGGAGGGCGTCAAGAGACCCAGTACTTC,CASSPLEAGGRQETQYF
14,.,TRBJ1-1,TRBD1,TRBV11-1,TGTGCCAGCAGCTTATCCGGGACAGGGTTATTGGCTTTCTTT,CASSLSGTGLLAFF
14,few,TRBJ2-1,TRBD2,TRBV7-8,TGTGCCAGCAGCTTAGCGGAGACTAGCTATGAGCAGTTCTTC,CASSLAETSYEQFF
14,.,TRBJ1-1,.,TRBV19,TGTGCCAGTACCTTACAGGGACCGAACACTGAAGCTTTCTTT,CASTLQGPNTEAFF
14,.,TRBJ1-4,.,TRBV30,TGTGCCTGGAGTGTATCAGGGTTATCTGAAAAACTGTTTTTT,CAWSVSGLSEKLFF
14,.,TRBJ2-1,TRBD1,TRBV29-1,TGCAGCGCCGGACAGGGGAGCTCCTACAATGAGCAGTTCTTC,CSAGQGSSYNEQFF
15,.,TRBJ1-2,.,TRBV28,TGTGCCAGCAGTTCCCCCGCAGGCAGCCCTTATGGCTACACCTTC,CASSSPAGSPYGYTF
13,.,TRBJ2-2,.,TRBV10-3,TGTGCCATCAGTGGAGGAGGGGCCGGGGAGCTGTTTTTT,CAISGGGAGELFF
13,.,TRBJ1-1,.,TRBV9,TGTGCCAGCAGCGTAGACAGGGCCACTGAAGCTTTCTTT,CASSVDRATEAFF
14,.,TRBJ1-2,.,TRBV29-1,TGCAGCGTTGGGGTACTCCTGGACACCTATGGCTACACCTTC,CSVGVLLDTYGYTF
16,.,TRBJ2-1,TRBD2,TRBV18,TGTGCCAGCTCACCACGGACTAGCGGGAGTGGTGATGAGCAGTTCTTC,CASSPRTSGSGDEQFF
14,.,TRBJ2-1,TRBD2,TRBV5-6,TGTGCCAGCAGTATTGGACTAGCGGGAGATGAGCAGTTCTTC,CASSIGLAGDEQFF
15,once,TRBJ2-7,TRBD2,TRBV6-1,TGTGCCAGCAGCCAAAGTTGGGGGGGCTCCTACGAGCAGTACTTC,CASSQSWGGSYEQYF
18,.,TRBJ1-4,TRBD1,TRBV5-1,TGCGCCAGCAGCCACACCGGGACAGGGGCCCTAAGGGTCGAAAAACTGTTTTTT,CASSHTGTGALRVEKLFF
16,.,TRBJ1-2,TRBD1,TRBV27,TGTGCCAGCAGTTTATCGTTAGGACAGGGCATCTATGGCTACACCTTC,CASSLSLGQGIYGYTF
13,.,TRBJ1-5,.,TRBV18,TGTGCCAGCACAACGTCTGGAGATCAGCCCCAGCATTTT,CASTTSGDQPQHF
18,.,TRBJ1-1,.,TRBV9,TGTGCCAGCAGCACTAGCATGGGACTGGTGACCCAGAACACTGAAGCTTTCTTT,CASSTSMGLVTQNTEAFF
16,once,TRBJ1-6,TRBD1,TRBV7-9,TGTGCCAGCAGCTTAGACGGGACAGGGGGGAATTCACCCCTCCACTTT,CASSLDGTGGNSPLHF
18,once,TRBJ2-1,.,TRBV5-1,TGCGCCAGCAGCTGGGGGGCTAGCGGCTTGAGCTCCTACAATGAGCAGTTCTTC,CASSWGASGLSSYNEQFF
14,once,TRBJ2-4,.,TRBV6-1,TGTGCCAGCTCTTTCTCGGGGGAGGCAAACAGTCAGTACTTC,CASSFSGEANSQYF
13,.,TRBJ1-1,.,TRBV30,TGTGCCTGGAGTGTACAGGCAGACACTGAAGCTTTCTTT,CAWSVQADTEAFF
14,.,TRBJ2-7,TRBD1,TRBV5-1,TGCGCCAGCAGCTGGACAGGGGAGGGTCGCGAGCAGTACTTC,CASSWTGEGREQYF
16,.,TRBJ2-3,.,TRBV18,TGTGCCAGCTCACCACCGGAGGGGAGGCACACAGATACGCAGTATTTT,CASSPPEGRHTDTQYF
13,.,TRBJ1-1,.,TRBV5-1,TGCGCCAGCAGCTTGGGGCTGTCCGGGGAAGCTTTCTTT,CASSLGLSGEAFF
16,.,TRBJ2-1,TRBD2,TRBV27,TGTGCCAGCAGTTTCGCGAGCGGGGGCTCCTACAATGAGCAGTTCTTC,CASSFASGGSYNEQFF
16,.,TRBJ2-2,.,TRBV21-1,TGTGCCAGCACCCTTGGGACAGGAGGTAACACCGGGGAGCTGTTTTTT,CASTLGTGGNTGELFF
14,.,TRBJ2-4,.,TRBV7-3,TGTGCCAGCAGCCTGGGAGTGGCTGGGTCCATTCAGTACTTC,CASSLGVAGSIQYF
13,.,TRBJ1-1,.,TRBV30,TGTGCCTGGAATCGAGTACAGGGTGTGGGGGCTTTCTTT,CAWNRVQGVGAFF
14,.,TRBJ2-4,TRBD2,TRBV27,TGTGCCAGCAGTTCTCGACTAGCCAAAAACAGTCAGTACTTC,CASSSRLAKNSQYF
12,.,TRBJ2-6,.,TRBV6-1,TGTGCCAGCAGTGAAGGGGCCCGGGGCCTGACTTTC,CASSEGARGLTF
14,.,TRBJ2-5,.,TRBV18,TGTGCCAGCTCACCACCCCCAGCAGGAGAGACCCAGTACTTC,CASSPPPAGETQYF
18,.,TRBJ2-5,TRBD2,TRBV5-1,TGCGCCAGCAGCCGGGGACTAGCGGGAGTGGGTGGAGTTGAGACCCAGTACTTC,CASSRGLAGVGGVETQYF
11,.,TRBJ2-7,.,TRBV27,TGTGCCAGCAGTCAGAACTACGAGCAGTACTTC,CASSQNYEQYF
14,.,TRBJ1-1,TRBD1,TRBV6-4,TGTGCCAGCAGTGCACGGGACAGGGGGACTGAAGCTTTCTTT,CASSARDRGTEAFF